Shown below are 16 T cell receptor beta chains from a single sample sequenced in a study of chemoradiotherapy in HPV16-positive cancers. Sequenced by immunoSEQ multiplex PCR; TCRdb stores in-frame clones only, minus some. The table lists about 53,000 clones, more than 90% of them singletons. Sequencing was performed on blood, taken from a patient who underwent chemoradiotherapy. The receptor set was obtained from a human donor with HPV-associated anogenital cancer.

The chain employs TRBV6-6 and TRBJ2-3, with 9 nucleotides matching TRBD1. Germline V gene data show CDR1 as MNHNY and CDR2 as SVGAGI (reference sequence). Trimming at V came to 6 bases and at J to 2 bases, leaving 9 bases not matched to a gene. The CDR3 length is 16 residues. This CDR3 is CASRGQGILPTDTQYF. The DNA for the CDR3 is TGTGCCAGCAGGGGACAGGGAATCCTGCCCACAGATACGCAGTATTTT.

CDR3 amino acids: CASSRDRSSYEQYF. CDR3 bases: TGTGCCAGCTCTCGGGACAGATCCTCCTACGAGCAGTACTTC. The chain links TRBV18 to TRBJ2-7, with 7 bases matching TRBD1. Germline V gene lookup returns CDR1 KGHSH and CDR2 LQKENI. Trimming at V came to 6 bases and at J to 0 bases, leaving 5 bases not matched to a gene. The CDR3 loop spans 14 amino acids.

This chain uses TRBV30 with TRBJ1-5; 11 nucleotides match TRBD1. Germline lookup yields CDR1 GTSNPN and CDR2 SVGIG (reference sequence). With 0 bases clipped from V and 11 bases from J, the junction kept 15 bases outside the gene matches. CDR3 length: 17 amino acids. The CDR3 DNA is TGTGCCTGGAGTGTACATCCGAACCGGGACAGGGGGAGGTCCCAGCATTTT. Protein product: CAWSVHPNRDRGRSQHF.

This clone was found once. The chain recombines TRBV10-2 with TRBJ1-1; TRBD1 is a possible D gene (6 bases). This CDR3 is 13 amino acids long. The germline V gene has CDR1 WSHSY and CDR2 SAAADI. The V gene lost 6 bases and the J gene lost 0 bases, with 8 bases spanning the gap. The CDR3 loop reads CASSGQLNTEAFF. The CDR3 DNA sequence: TGCGCCAGCAGCGGACAGCTGAACACTGAAGCTTTCTTT.

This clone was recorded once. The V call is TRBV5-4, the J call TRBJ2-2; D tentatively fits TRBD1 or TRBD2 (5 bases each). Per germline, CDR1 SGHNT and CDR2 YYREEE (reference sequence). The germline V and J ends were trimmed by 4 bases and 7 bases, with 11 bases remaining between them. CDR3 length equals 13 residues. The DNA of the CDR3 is TGTGCCAGCAGCCCCTGGGGGAGCGGGGAGCTGTTTTTT. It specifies CASSPWGSGELFF.

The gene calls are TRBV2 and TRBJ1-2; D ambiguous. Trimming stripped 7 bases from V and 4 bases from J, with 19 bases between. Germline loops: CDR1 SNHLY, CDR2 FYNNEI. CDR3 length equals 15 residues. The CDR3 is CASTQGPSKGYGYTF. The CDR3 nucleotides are TGTGCCAGCACTCAAGGCCCCTCCAAGGGCTATGGCTACACCTTC.

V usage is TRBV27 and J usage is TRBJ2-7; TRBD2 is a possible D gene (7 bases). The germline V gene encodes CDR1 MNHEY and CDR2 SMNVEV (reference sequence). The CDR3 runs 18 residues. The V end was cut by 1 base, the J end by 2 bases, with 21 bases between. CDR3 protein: CASSLLGGSGPSAYEQYF. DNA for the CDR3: TGTGCCAGCAGTTTATTAGGGGGTAGCGGGCCCTCAGCCTACGAGCAGTACTTC.

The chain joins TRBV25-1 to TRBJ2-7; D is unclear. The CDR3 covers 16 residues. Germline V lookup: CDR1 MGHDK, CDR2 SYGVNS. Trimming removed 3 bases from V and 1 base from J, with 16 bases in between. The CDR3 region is CASSDKSRAQSYEQYF. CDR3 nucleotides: TGTGCCAGCAGTGATAAGAGTAGGGCCCAATCCTACGAGCAGTACTTC.

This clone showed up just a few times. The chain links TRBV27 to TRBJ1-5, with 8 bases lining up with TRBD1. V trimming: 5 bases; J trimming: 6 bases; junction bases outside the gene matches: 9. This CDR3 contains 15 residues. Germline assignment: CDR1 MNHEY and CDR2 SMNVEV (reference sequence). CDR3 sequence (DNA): TGTGCCAGCAGTAAGGTCGGACAGGGTGGTCAGCCCCAGCATTTT. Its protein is CASSKVGQGGQPQHF.

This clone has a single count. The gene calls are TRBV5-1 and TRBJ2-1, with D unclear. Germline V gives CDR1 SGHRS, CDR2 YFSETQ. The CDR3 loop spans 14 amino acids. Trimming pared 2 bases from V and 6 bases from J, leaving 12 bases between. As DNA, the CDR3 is TGCGCCAGCAGCTTCTCCCTAGGTTTCAATGAGCAGTTCTTC. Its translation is CASSFSLGFNEQFF.

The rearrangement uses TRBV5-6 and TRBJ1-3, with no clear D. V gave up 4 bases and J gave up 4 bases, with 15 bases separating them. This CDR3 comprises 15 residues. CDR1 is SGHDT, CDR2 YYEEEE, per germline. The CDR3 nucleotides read TGTGCCAGCAGCAAGGTCCGCCCGTCAGGAAACACCATATATTTT. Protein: CASSKVRPSGNTIYF. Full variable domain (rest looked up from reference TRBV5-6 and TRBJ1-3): DAGVTQSPTHLIKTRGQQVTLRCSPKSGHDTVSWYQQALGQGPQFIFQYYEEEERQRGNFPDRFSGHQFPNYSSELNVNALLLGDSALYLCASSKVRPSGNTIYFGEGSWLTVV.

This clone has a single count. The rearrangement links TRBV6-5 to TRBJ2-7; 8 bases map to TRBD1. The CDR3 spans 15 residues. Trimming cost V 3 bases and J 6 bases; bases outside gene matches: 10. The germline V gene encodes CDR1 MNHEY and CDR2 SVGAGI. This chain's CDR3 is CASSYYPGGRGEQYF. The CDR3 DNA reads TGTGCCAGCAGTTATTACCCAGGGGGCCGAGGCGAGCAGTACTTC.

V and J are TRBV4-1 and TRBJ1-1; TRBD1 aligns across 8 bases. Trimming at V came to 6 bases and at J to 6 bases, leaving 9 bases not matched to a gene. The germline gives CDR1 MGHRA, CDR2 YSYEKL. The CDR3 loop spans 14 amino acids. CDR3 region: CASSLLQGGSEAFF. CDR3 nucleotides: TGCGCCAGCAGTCTTTTACAGGGGGGATCTGAAGCTTTCTTT.

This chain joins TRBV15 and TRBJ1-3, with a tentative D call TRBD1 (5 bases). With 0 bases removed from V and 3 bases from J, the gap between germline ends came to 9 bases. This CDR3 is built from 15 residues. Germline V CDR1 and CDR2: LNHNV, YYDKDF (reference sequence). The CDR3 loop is CATSRDRGSGNTIYF. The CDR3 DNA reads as TGTGCCACCAGCAGAGATCGGGGGAGTGGAAACACCATATATTTT.

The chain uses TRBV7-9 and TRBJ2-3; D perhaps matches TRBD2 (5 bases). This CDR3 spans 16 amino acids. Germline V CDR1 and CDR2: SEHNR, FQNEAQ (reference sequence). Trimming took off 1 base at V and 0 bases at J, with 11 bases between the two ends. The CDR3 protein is CASSLDGGPSTDTQYF. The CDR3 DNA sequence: TGTGCCAGCAGCTTAGACGGCGGGCCGAGCACAGATACGCAGTATTTT.

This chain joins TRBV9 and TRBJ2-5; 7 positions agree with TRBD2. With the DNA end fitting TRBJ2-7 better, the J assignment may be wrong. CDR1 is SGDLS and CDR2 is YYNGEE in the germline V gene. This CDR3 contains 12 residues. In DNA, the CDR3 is TGTGCCAGCAGCCGCGGGGGCTACGAGCAGTACTTC. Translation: CASSRGGYEQYF.